The 20 T cell receptor beta chains listed next were all sequenced from one sample in a study of cytomegalovirus exposure and HLA in healthy donors. The PCR made use of 60 Vbeta and 13 Jbeta primers. Here immunoSEQ multiplex PCR was the method, and the copy in TCRdb shows in-frame clones only, minus some. The sample lists about 67,000 clones; roughly 75% were seen once. The sequencing sample was made of PBMCs. The receptors come from a woman aged 25-40 years in good health and CMV-seronegative.

V is TRBV7-2 and J is TRBJ2-5, with no clear D. Trimming pared 4 bases from V and 2 bases from J, leaving 2 bases between. Germline V lookup: CDR1 SGHTA, CDR2 FQGNSA. This CDR3 contains 11 residues. The CDR3 sequence: CASSSQETQYF. The CDR3 DNA follows: TGTGCCAGCAGCTCGCAAGAGACCCAGTACTTC.

The rearrangement uses TRBV27 and TRBJ1-6; D is ambiguous. Germline loops: CDR1 MNHEY, CDR2 SMNVEV (reference sequence). V was cut by 5 bases and J by 10 bases, with 15 bases left in between. The CDR3 has 14 residues. This CDR3 reads CASSAGLLSSPLHF. The CDR3 DNA reads TGTGCCAGCAGTGCGGGCCTACTATCGTCACCCCTCCACTTT.

The chain is built from TRBV25-1 and TRBJ2-1, with 10 bases that match TRBD2. The J segment lost 9 bases and the V segment lost 7 bases, leaving 9 bases of the junction unmatched. The CDR3 has 14 residues. CDR1 is MGHDK and CDR2 is SYGVNS in the germline V gene. CDR3 DNA: TGTGCCAGCACTTCAGCGGGAGGGCTCATTGAGCAGTTCTTC. This encodes CASTSAGGLIEQFF.

V and J are TRBV7-2 and TRBJ2-3; unclear D gene. The germline CDR1 and CDR2 sequences are SGHTA and FQGNSA. Trimming stripped 5 bases from V and 2 bases from J, with 8 bases between. The CDR3 is 13 residues long. DNA for the CDR3: TGTGCCAGCAGCCCCGTGGCCACAGATACGCAGTATTTT. This sequence encodes CASSPVATDTQYF.

This rearrangement joins TRBV14 to TRBJ1-1; D perhaps matches TRBD1 (6 bases). The CDR3 is 17 amino acids. V gave up 1 base and J gave up 8 bases, with 23 bases separating them. The germline gives CDR1 SGHDN, CDR2 FVKESK. CDR3 DNA: TGTGCCAGCAGCCAAGTGACATGGATTACCGGAAGGGGGGAAGCTTTCTTT. Translated, it gives CASSQVTWITGRGEAFF.

The chain links TRBV4-3 to TRBJ2-5; 7 bases map to TRBD1. The CDR3 runs 13 residues. The V segment lost 4 bases and the J segment 5 bases; nucleotides outside the gene matches: 4. CDR1 is LGHNA, CDR2 YSLEER, per germline. As DNA, the CDR3 is TGCGCCAGCAGCCCGACAGGGATGGAGACCCAGTACTTC. Protein sequence: CASSPTGMETQYF.

The CDR3 sequence is CASSQTSGIFTDTQYF. The CDR3, as DNA: TGTGCCAGCAGCCAGACTAGCGGGATCTTCACAGATACGCAGTATTTT. The chain carries TRBV7-2 and TRBJ2-3; TRBD2 aligns across 11 bases. J gave up 2 bases and V 5 bases, and 6 bases lay outside the gene matches. CDR1 is SGHTA and CDR2 is FQGNSA in the germline V gene. There are 16 residues in the CDR3. Supplemented by reference TRBV7-2 and TRBJ2-3, the full variable domain reads GAGVSQSPSNKVTEKGKDVELRCDPISGHTALYWYRQSLGQGLEFLIYFQGNSAPDKSGLPSDRFSAERTGGSVSTLTIQRTQQEDSAVYLCASSQTSGIFTDTQYFGPGTRLTVL.

This clone was picked up a small number of times. The gene calls are TRBV7-6 and TRBJ2-3; TRBD2 matches 8 bases. J gave up 3 bases and V 6 bases, and 8 bases lay outside the gene matches. Germline V gives CDR1 SGHVS, CDR2 FNYEAQ. The length of the CDR3 is 15 residues. Written as DNA, the CDR3 is TGTGCCAGCAGTCCCCTAAGCGGGAGAACAGATACGCAGTATTTT. Protein product: CASSPLSGRTDTQYF. Full variable domain (remainder filled in from reference TRBV7-6 and TRBJ2-3): GAGVSQSPRYKVTKRGQDVALRCDPISGHVSLYWYRQALGQGPEFLTYFNYEAQQDKSGLPNDRFSAERPEGSISTLTIQRTEQRDSAMYRCASSPLSGRTDTQYFGPGTRLTVL.

The chain carries TRBV11-2 and TRBJ1-2; D unresolved. CDR1 is SGHAT, CDR2 FQNNGV, per germline. V was pared by 5 bases and J by 8 bases, with 27 bases between. This CDR3 contains 17 residues. In DNA form, the CDR3 reads TGTGCCAGCAGCCTCATTACGGGGTGGCACACGACGGGAGGCTACACCTTC. Translating gives CASSLITGWHTTGGYTF.

This chain uses TRBV10-3 with TRBJ1-4; D is possibly TRBD2 (6 bases). The better agreement between TRBJ2-2 and the DNA end casts doubt on the J call. Looked up from germline, CDR1 is ENHRY and CDR2 is SYGVKD. The CDR3 spans 12 residues. The CDR3 reads CAISETGVELFF. CDR3 sequence (DNA): TGTGCCATCAGTGAAACGGGGGTGGAGCTGTTTTTT.

The rearrangement links TRBV13 to TRBJ2-5; 9 nucleotides line up with TRBD2. The CDR3 totals 15 residues. The germline V gene has CDR1 PRHDT and CDR2 FYEKMQ (reference sequence). The V and J ends lost 6 bases and 1 base, in that order; junction bases with no gene match: 6. CDR3 loop: CASSTRGGGQETQYF. CDR3 sequence (DNA): TGTGCCAGCAGTACGCGGGGGGGAGGCCAAGAGACCCAGTACTTC.

This rearrangement joins TRBV6-5 to TRBJ2-5, with 10 bases fitting TRBD1. Trimming at V came to 3 bases and at J to 4 bases, leaving 5 bases not matched to a gene. The CDR3 totals 15 residues. Germline loops: CDR1 MNHEY, CDR2 SVGAGI. The CDR3 DNA is TGTGCCAGCAGTTATAGTGGACAGGGGGGAGAGACCCAGTACTTC. Amino acid sequence: CASSYSGQGGETQYF.

This sequence joins TRBV14 and TRBJ2-5; D is undetermined. This CDR3 is 14 amino acids long. Trimming stripped 5 bases from V and 1 base from J, with 11 bases between. The germline V gene has CDR1 SGHDN and CDR2 FVKESK. CDR3 nucleotide sequence: TGTGCCAGCAGCGAATACCGGGTCCAAGAGACCCAGTACTTC. Amino acids: CASSEYRVQETQYF.

The V and J genes are TRBV18 and TRBJ1-1; D perhaps matches TRBD1 (6 bases). In germline, CDR1 is KGHSH, CDR2 LQKENI. This CDR3 contains 13 residues. The V and J ends lost 5 bases and 7 bases respectively, with 14 bases between them. As DNA, the CDR3 is TGTGCCAGCTCAGAACAGGGATCTGGTGAAGCTTTCTTT. As protein: CASSEQGSGEAFF.

J is TRBJ1-1 and V is TRBV29-1, with 7 bases identical to TRBD1. CDR1 and CDR2 from the germline V gene are SQVTM and ANQGSEA. This CDR3 has 13 amino acids. The V gene end was trimmed by 7 bases and the J gene end by 1 base; junction bases not matched to a gene: 6. CDR3 sequence reads: CSGTGARNTEAFF. The CDR3 DNA is TGCAGCGGTACAGGGGCGAGGAACACTGAAGCTTTCTTT.

The V gene is TRBV10-1, the J gene TRBJ2-1; no definite D call. The germline V gene encodes CDR1 WNHNN and CDR2 SYGVQD (reference sequence). The CDR3 loop spans 17 amino acids. V was shortened by 8 bases and J by 5 bases, with 25 bases between the two germline ends. CDR3 residues: CASSDIATIDANNEQFF. In nucleotides, the CDR3 is TGCGCCAGCTCCGACATTGCGACGATCGACGCTAACAATGAGCAGTTCTTC.

The chain employs TRBV7-2 and TRBJ2-2, with 7 nucleotides matching TRBD2. J lost 7 bases, V lost 5 bases, and 13 bases had no gene match. CDR3 length: 16 amino acids. The germline V gene encodes CDR1 SGHTA and CDR2 FQGNSA. CDR3 protein: CASSLQSGIVGGELFF. The CDR3 coding sequence is TGTGCCAGCAGCCTACAGAGCGGGATAGTAGGCGGGGAGCTGTTTTTT.

J is TRBJ2-3 and V is TRBV9; D not certain. Trimming pared 4 bases from V and 0 bases from J, leaving 9 bases between. Per germline, CDR1 SGDLS and CDR2 YYNGEE. The CDR3 spans 14 residues. The CDR3 protein is CASSLSSSTDTQYF. The CDR3 DNA is TGTGCCAGCAGCTTATCCTCTAGCACAGATACGCAGTATTTT.

CDR3 residues: CASSLRRDTEAFF. For the CDR3, the DNA is TGTGCCAGCAGCTTAAGACGGGACACTGAAGCTTTCTTT. The gene calls are TRBV7-3 and TRBJ1-1; D not certain. CDR1 is SGHTA, CDR2 FQGTGA, per germline. The CDR3 is 13 amino acids. Trimming pared 1 base from V and 3 bases from J, leaving 6 bases between.

In DNA form, the CDR3 reads TGTGCCAGCATCCGAGCGGTCGCGAACACCGGGGAGCTGTTTTTT. Amino acids: CASIRAVANTGELFF. This chain joins TRBV7-2 and TRBJ2-2, with a possible D match to TRBD2 (5 bases). V lost 7 bases and J 0 bases, leaving 12 bases between the germline ends. Germline V gene lookup returns CDR1 SGHTA and CDR2 FQGNSA. This CDR3 is built from 15 residues.